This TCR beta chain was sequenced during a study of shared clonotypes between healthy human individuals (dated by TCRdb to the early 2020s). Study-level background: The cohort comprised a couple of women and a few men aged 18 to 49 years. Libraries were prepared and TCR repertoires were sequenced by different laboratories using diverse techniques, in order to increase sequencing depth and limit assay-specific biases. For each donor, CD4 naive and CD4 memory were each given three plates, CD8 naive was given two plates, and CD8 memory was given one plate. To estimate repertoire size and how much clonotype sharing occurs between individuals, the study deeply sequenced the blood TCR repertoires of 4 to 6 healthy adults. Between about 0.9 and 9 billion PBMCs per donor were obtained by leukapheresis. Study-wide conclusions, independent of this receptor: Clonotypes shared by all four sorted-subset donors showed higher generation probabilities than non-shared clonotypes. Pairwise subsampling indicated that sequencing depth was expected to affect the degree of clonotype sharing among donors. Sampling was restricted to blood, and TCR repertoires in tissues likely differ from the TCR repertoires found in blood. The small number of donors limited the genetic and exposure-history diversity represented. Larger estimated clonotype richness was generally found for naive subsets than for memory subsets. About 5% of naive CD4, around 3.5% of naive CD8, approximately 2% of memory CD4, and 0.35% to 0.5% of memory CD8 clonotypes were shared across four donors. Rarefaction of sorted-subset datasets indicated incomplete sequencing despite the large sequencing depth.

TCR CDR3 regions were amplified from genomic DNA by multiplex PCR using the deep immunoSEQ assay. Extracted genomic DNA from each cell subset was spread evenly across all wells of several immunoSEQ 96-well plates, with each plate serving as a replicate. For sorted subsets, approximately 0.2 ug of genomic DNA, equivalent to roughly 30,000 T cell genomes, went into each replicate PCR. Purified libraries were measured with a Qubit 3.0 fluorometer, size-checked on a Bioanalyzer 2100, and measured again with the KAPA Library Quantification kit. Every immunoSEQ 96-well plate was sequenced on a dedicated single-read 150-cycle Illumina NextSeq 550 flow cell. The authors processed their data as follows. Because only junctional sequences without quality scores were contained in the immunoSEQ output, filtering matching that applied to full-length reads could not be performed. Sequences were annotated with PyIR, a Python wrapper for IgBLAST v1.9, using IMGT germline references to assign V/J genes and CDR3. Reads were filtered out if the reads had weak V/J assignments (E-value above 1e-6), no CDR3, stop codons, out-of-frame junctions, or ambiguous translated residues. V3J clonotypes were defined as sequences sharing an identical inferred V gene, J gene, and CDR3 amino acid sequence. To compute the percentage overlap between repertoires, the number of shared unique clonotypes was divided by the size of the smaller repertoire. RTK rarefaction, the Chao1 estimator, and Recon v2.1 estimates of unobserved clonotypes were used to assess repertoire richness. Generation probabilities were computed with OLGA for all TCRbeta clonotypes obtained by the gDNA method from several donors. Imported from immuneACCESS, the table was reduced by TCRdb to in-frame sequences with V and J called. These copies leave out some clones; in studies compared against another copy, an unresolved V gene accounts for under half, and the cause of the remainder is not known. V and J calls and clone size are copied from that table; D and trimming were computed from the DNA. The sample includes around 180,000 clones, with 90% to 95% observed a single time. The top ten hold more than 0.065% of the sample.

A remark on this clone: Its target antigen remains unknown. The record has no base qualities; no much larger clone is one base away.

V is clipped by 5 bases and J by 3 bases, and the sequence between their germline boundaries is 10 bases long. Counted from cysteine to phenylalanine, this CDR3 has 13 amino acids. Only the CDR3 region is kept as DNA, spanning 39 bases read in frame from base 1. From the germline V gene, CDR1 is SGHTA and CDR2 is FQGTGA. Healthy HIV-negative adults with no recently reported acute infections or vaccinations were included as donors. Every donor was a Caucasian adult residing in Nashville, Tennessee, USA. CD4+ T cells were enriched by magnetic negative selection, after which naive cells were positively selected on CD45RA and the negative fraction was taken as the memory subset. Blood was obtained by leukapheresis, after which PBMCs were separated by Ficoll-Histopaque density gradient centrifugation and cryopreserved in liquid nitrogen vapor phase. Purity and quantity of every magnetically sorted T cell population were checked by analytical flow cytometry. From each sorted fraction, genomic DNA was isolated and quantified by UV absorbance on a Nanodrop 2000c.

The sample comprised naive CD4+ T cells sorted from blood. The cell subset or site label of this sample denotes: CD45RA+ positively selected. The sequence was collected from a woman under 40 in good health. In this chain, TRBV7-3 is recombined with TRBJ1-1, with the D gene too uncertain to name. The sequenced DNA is TGTGCCAGCAGCCAACAAGCGGACACTGAAGCTTTCTTT. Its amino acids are CASSQQADTEAFF.